This T cell receptor (beta chain) was obtained from a study of CD8 T cells in Susac syndrome (dated by TCRdb to the late 2010s). Looking at the study overall: Of the Susac syndrome patients who were sequenced, about eight were in clinical remission while 5 or 6 had clinically active disease. Susac syndrome patients were therapy-naive, on corticosteroids (some also receiving IVIg), or on IVIg alone at blood withdrawal. The study used repertoire sequencing to test whether antigen drove CD8+ T cell activation and differentiation in Susac syndrome. The paper as a whole reports these results and caveats: No clonal expansion was detected in the CD4+ T cell repertoire of Susac syndrome patients. The TCR sequencing and HLA analysis was acknowledged to have included a relatively small number of individuals.

RNA was extracted with the RNeasy kit and 0.5 to 1 ug was reverse transcribed using random hexamers. The immunoSEQ multiplex PCR assay, covering 54 Vbeta and 13 Jbeta segments, was used to amplify TCR beta CDR3 regions. To correct PCR amplification bias, a synthetic template baseline was used for both primer optimization and computational correction. The study's processing was this. Reads were annotated to V, D and J genes per IMGT and analyzed with immunoSEQ Analyzer, keeping only productive sequences. To calculate clonality, Shannon entropy was normalized by log2 of the number of productive unique sequences and then subtracted from one. Public and private clones were assessed among the 100 most prevalent clones of each patient and control. Clones were defined as Susac-specific when absent from the healthy and MS cohorts, from roughly 1,000 published viral clones and from other ImmuneACCESS disease sequences. TCRdb ran its own pipeline on the public reads, namely fastp trimming at Q25 and MiXCR clone calling, and kept in-frame beta chains. Rows are unified per CDR3 protein, each entry keeping the most common DNA and genes. None of the V and J calls come from the authors' own analysis; TCRdb made them. The sample contains some 190,000 distinct CDR3 sequences, 94% of them found a single time. In total, the top ten clones hold roughly 0.14% of the sample.

High-throughput TCR beta sequencing profiled peripheral blood CD8+ and CD4+ T cells from healthy donors, Susac syndrome patients and multiple sclerosis patients. Susac syndrome patients met recently defined diagnostic criteria for definite or probable disease. Bulk CD8+ and CD4+ T cells were purified magnetically by negative isolation, whereas CD8+ TEMRA cells were enriched by FACS. Blood was drawn into EDTA tubes, processed within 24 hours, and PBMCs were isolated by density gradient centrifugation. PBMCs destined for TCR sequencing were cryopreserved in liquid nitrogen and later thawed in a 37 °C water bath. A purity of at least 90% was achieved for sorted or isolated CD4+, CD8+ and CD8+ TEMRA cells. V and J lose 3 bases and 2 bases, and a span of 17 bases separates them. The CDR3 runs 16 residues from the cysteine to the phenylalanine. Of all the DNA, just the CDR3 is kept, 48 bases in frame from base 1.

As to this clonotype: Its antigen is not yet known. No quality values exist for individual bases; no much larger clone is one base distant.

The V gene is TRBV12-3 or TRBV12-4 and the J gene is TRBJ2-7; the D gene is possibly TRBD1, with 6 bases matching. The source material was CD4+ T cells from PBMCs. The TCR comes from a human donor with Susac syndrome. Read as DNA, the sequence is TGTGCCAGCAGTTTGGGCAGGGGTCCGAAAACCTACGAGCAGTACTTC. Its product reads: CASSLGRGPKTYEQYF.